Included here is one TCR beta chain sequence, with context. The data are from a study of blood T cell repertoires in COVID-19. Study-wide background: Researchers got acute and convalescent COVID-19 samples from the United States, Italy and Spain.

CDR3 size: 13 residues. Trimming left V 3 bases short and J 8 bases short, with 11 bases between. The germline gives CDR1 MNHEY, CDR2 SMNVEV (reference sequence). Authors' methods: Quantification of nucleated cells was approximated via reference gene primer amplification. Data came from immunoSEQ multiplex PCR; TCRdb stores just in-frame clones and leaves some out. Clone size and the V and J calls come from that table; the DNA yielded D and trimming. The table lists about 50,000 clones, more than 70% of them singletons, with roughly 2% in the top ten. The material sequenced was peripheral blood. This TCR was recovered from a woman aged 60-75 years with acute or convalescent COVID-19. The V and J genes are TRBV27 and TRBJ2-4; D remains unclear. The CDR3 DNA reads as TGTGCCAGCAGTTTTCAGCCTGGAGACATTCAGTACTTC. Protein sequence: CASSFQPGDIQYF.